This is a list of T cell receptor beta chains from one sample in a study of blood T cell repertoires in COVID-19. Generated by immunoSEQ multiplex PCR, the TCRdb table keeps only in-frame clones and is missing some. The sample lists approximately 97,000 clones, around 73% occurring once. Sequencing was performed on peripheral blood. These receptors were obtained from a man aged 55 to 70 with active or convalescent COVID-19. Each CDR3 is given with its conserved first and last residue. D genes are given only for firm matches. Not all rows give a size; the values are once, few, many and, for expanded clones, a class.

TRBJ2-7 | - | - | TRBV11-2 | 13 | CASSLTGPYEQYF | TGTGCCAGCAGCTTAACAGGGCCCTACGAGCAGTACTTC
TRBJ1-1 | TRBD1 | few | TRBV2 | 13 | CASSGLGQGEAFF | TGTGCCAGCAGTGGGTTGGGACAGGGTGAAGCTTTCTTT
TRBJ1-1 | - | few | TRBV7-9 | 14 | CASSLSRLNTEAFF | TGTGCCAGCAGCTTATCCAGGTTGAACACTGAAGCTTTCTTT
TRBJ2-7 | TRBD2 | - | TRBV27 | 14 | CASSRLAGAYEQYF | TGTGCCAGCAGTCGACTAGCGGGAGCCTACGAGCAGTACTTC
TRBJ2-1 | - | - | TRBV9 | 11 | CASSPSNEQFF | TGTGCCAGCAGCCCTTCCAATGAGCAGTTCTTC
TRBJ2-5 | TRBD1 | - | TRBV5-1 | 12 | CASSRQGETQYF | TGCGCCAGCAGTCGACAGGGAGAGACCCAGTACTTC
TRBJ2-5 | TRBD1 | - | TRBV7-6 | 16 | CASSSFGQGVGETQYF | TGTGCCAGCAGCTCCTTCGGACAGGGGGTCGGGGAGACCCAGTACTTC
TRBJ1-1 | - | - | TRBV5-5 | 15 | CASTPRSSSGTEAFF | TGTGCCAGCACCCCCCGTAGCTCTAGTGGCACTGAAGCTTTCTTT
TRBJ2-1 | - | - | TRBV5-1 | 13 | CASRLLVEGEQFF | TGCGCCAGCAGATTACTAGTCGAGGGTGAGCAGTTCTTC
TRBJ2-1 | TRBD2 | few | TRBV28 | 16 | CASSPSLAGGVDEQFF | TGTGCCAGCAGTCCGTCACTAGCGGGAGGTGTCGATGAGCAGTTCTTC
TRBJ2-2 | - | - | TRBV7-2 | 13 | CASRPGQTGELFF | TGTGCCAGCAGACCTGGGCAGACCGGGGAGCTGTTTTTT
TRBJ2-1 | - | - | TRBV11-3 | 13 | CASSPPQGDEQFF | TGTGCCAGCAGCCCCCCGCAGGGCGATGAGCAGTTCTTC
TRBJ2-3 | TRBD1 | - | TRBV7-3 | 15 | CASSPGTASTDTQYF | TGTGCCAGCAGCCCCGGGACAGCCAGCACAGATACGCAGTATTTT
TRBJ1-1 | TRBD1 | - | TRBV5-6 | 12 | CASLPAGGEAFF | TGTGCCAGCCTTCCAGCAGGGGGTGAAGCTTTCTTT
TRBJ1-5 | - | few | TRBV28 | 16 | CASSEIQGKGNQPQHF | TGTGCCAGCAGTGAGATACAGGGAAAGGGCAATCAGCCCCAGCATTTT
TRBJ2-1 | TRBD2 | - | TRBV30 | 17 | CAWSVPPPSGVYNEQFF | TGTGCCTGGAGTGTACCCCCCCCTAGCGGGGTCTACAATGAGCAGTTCTTC
TRBJ2-3 | - | - | TRBV18 | 17 | CASSPRLLPGEKDTQYF | TGTGCCAGCTCACCACGGTTGCTGCCGGGGGAAAAAGATACGCAGTATTTT
TRBJ2-1 | - | - | TRBV12-3/TRBV12-4 | 13 | CASTLSAYNEQFF | TGTGCCAGTACCCTCAGCGCCTACAATGAGCAGTTCTTC
TRBJ2-2 | - | - | TRBV6-5 | 15 | CASSSGSLNTGELFF | TGTGCCAGCAGTTCTGGGAGTCTAAACACCGGGGAGCTGTTTTTT
TRBJ1-1 | - | - | TRBV5-1 | 13 | CASSPLDRDEAFF | TGCGCCAGCAGCCCCCTGGATCGGGATGAAGCTTTCTTT
TRBJ2-1 | TRBD2 | - | TRBV12-5 | 17 | CASGSTQYSGRYNEQFF | TGTGCTAGTGGTTCGACCCAATATAGCGGGAGGTACAATGAGCAGTTCTTC
TRBJ2-2 | - | - | TRBV5-4 | 13 | CASSFTGHGELFF | TGTGCCAGCAGCTTTACAGGGCACGGGGAGCTGTTTTTT
TRBJ2-6 | TRBD1 | - | TRBV5-1 | 18 | CASSLGGQGAVGANVLTF | TGCGCCAGCAGCTTGGGCGGACAGGGGGCGGTTGGGGCCAACGTCCTGACTTTC
TRBJ1-5 | TRBD1 | - | TRBV28 | 13 | CASRQGWDQPQHF | TGTGCCAGCAGACAGGGGTGGGATCAGCCCCAGCATTTT
TRBJ2-2 | - | - | TRBV5-1 | 17 | CASSSLGGIVNTGELFF | TGCGCCAGCAGCTCCCTAGGGGGAATAGTGAACACCGGGGAGCTGTTTTTT
TRBJ2-3 | TRBD1 | - | TRBV6-2/TRBV6-3 | 13 | CASSGTGQNTQYF | TGTGCCAGCAGTGGAACGGGACAGAATACGCAGTATTTT
TRBJ2-1 | TRBD2 | - | TRBV24-1 | 16 | CATSDWTSGAYNEQFF | TGTGCCACCAGTGACTGGACTAGCGGGGCATACAATGAGCAGTTCTTC
TRBJ1-2 | - | - | TRBV20-1 | 11 | CSLGSGYGYTF | TGCAGTCTCGGGTCCGGGTATGGCTACACCTTC
TRBJ2-7 | TRBD2 | - | TRBV5-1 | 18 | CASSLMGGATGRPYEQYF | TGCGCCAGCAGCTTGATGGGAGGGGCCACCGGGAGGCCCTACGAGCAGTACTTC
TRBJ1-1 | - | once | TRBV10-2 | 14 | CASSESGGGTEAFF | TGCGCCAGCAGTGAGTCGGGGGGTGGCACTGAAGCTTTCTTT
TRBJ1-1 | TRBD1 | - | TRBV5-4 | 15 | CASSLGAPTGGRAFF | TGTGCCAGCAGCTTGGGGGCACCGACAGGGGGCCGAGCTTTCTTT
TRBJ2-1 | TRBD2 | few | TRBV25-1 | 18 | CASSESRGLAGAYNEQFF | TGTGCCAGCAGTGAATCTAGAGGACTAGCGGGAGCCTACAATGAGCAGTTCTTC
TRBJ1-1 | - | - | TRBV5-4 | 14 | CASSLTGINTEAFF | TGTGCCAGCAGCTTGACAGGGATTAACACTGAAGCTTTCTTT
TRBJ2-1 | TRBD2 | - | TRBV5-1 | 14 | CATRLAVDYNEQFF | TGCGCCACCCGACTAGCGGTCGACTACAATGAGCAGTTCTTC
TRBJ2-3 | - | - | TRBV9 | 16 | CASSLNQGRSTDTQYF | TGTGCCAGCAGCCTAAACCAAGGCAGGAGCACAGATACGCAGTATTTT
TRBJ2-1 | TRBD2 | - | TRBV5-4 | 16 | CASSQGLAGSYNEQFF | TGTGCCAGCAGCCAGGGACTAGCGGGATCATACAATGAGCAGTTCTTC
TRBJ2-5 | - | many | TRBV24-1 | 15 | CATGGKAGGTETQYF | TGTGCCACCGGGGGAAAGGCTGGAGGGACGGAGACCCAGTACTTC
TRBJ1-6 | - | - | TRBV7-9 | 15 | CASSLAAGLNSPLHF | TGTGCCAGCAGCTTAGCAGCAGGCCTTAATTCACCCCTCCACTTT
TRBJ1-5 | - | - | TRBV7-8 | 15 | CASSLDGYSNQPQHF | TGTGCCAGCAGCTTAGACGGGTATAGCAATCAGCCCCAGCATTTT
TRBJ1-6 | - | few | TRBV7-8 | 14 | CASSTGTLNSPLHF | TGTGCCAGCAGCACCGGGACACTGAATTCACCCCTCCACTTT
TRBJ2-4 | - | - | TRBV3-1/TRBV3-2 | 16 | CASSQGVPGAKNIQYF | TGTGCCAGCAGCCAAGGAGTGCCCGGGGCCAAAAACATTCAGTACTTC
TRBJ1-4 | TRBD1 | few | TRBV5-1 | 14 | CASSLRQGERKLFF | TGCGCCAGCAGCTTGAGACAGGGCGAACGAAAACTGTTTTTT
TRBJ2-4 | TRBD1 | few | TRBV5-1 | 16 | CASSYWGTGPKNIQYF | TGCGCCAGCAGCTATTGGGGGACAGGGCCCAAAAACATTCAGTACTTC
TRBJ1-2 | TRBD1 | - | TRBV3-1/TRBV3-2 | 16 | CASSQGQGAYSYGYTF | TGTGCCAGCAGCCAGGGACAGGGGGCTTACAGCTATGGCTACACCTTC
TRBJ2-1 | - | - | TRBV30 | 13 | CAYRRSTYNEQFF | TGTGCCTACCGTAGGAGTACTTACAATGAGCAGTTCTTC
TRBJ2-1 | - | - | TRBV7-8 | 16 | CASSLEQGGSYNEQFF | TGTGCCAGCAGCTTAGAACAGGGGGGGTCCTACAATGAGCAGTTCTTC
TRBJ1-1 | TRBD1 | - | TRBV19 | 15 | CASNMSPGTGAEAFF | TGTGCCAGTAACATGTCCCCCGGGACAGGGGCAGAAGCTTTCTTT
TRBJ2-3 | - | - | TRBV18 | 14 | CASSPRYRENTQYF | TGTGCCAGCTCACCAAGATACAGGGAGAATACGCAGTATTTT
TRBJ2-2 | - | - | TRBV19 | 15 | CASSPGTVNTGELFF | TGTGCCAGTAGTCCCGGGACTGTGAACACCGGGGAGCTGTTTTTT
TRBJ2-3 | - | - | TRBV6-2/TRBV6-3 | 16 | CASSYQGGVEEDTQYF | TGTGCCAGCAGTTACCAAGGGGGGGTAGAGGAAGATACGCAGTATTTT
TRBJ2-7 | TRBD2 | - | TRBV27 | 18 | CASSSLNLGLAGVNEQYF | TGTGCCAGCAGTTCCCTTAACCTCGGACTAGCGGGAGTGAACGAGCAGTACTTC
TRBJ2-3 | - | - | TRBV12-3/TRBV12-4 | 13 | CASSFGGRNTQYF | TGTGCCAGCAGTTTCGGGGGTAGGAATACGCAGTATTTT
TRBJ2-7 | - | - | TRBV29-1 | 13 | CSVGGGETYEQYF | TGCAGCGTTGGAGGAGGCGAGACGTACGAGCAGTACTTC
TRBJ2-2 | - | - | TRBV6-2/TRBV6-3 | 15 | CASSYSGWNAGELFF | TGTGCCAGCAGTTACTCCGGGTGGAACGCCGGGGAGCTGTTTTTT
TRBJ2-3 | - | few | TRBV4-2 | 14 | CASSQGDGGDTQYF | TGTGCCAGCAGCCAAGGAGACGGCGGAGATACGCAGTATTTT